This T cell receptor beta chain was observed in a study of identical twins (TCRdb year 2016). With regard to the full study: To test whether fetal clonotypes persist, the study used deep sequencing on TCR alpha and beta repertoires from monozygotic twins, unrelated adults of various ages, and cord blood. To rule out contamination, the twin experiments were replicated at different times with different library preparation protocols. Beyond this particular receptor, the publication reports: Invariant T cells such as MAIT and iNKT could partly confound zero-insertion analyses, though diverse VJ usage argued against this for most clonotypes. Fewer insertions were carried by abundant cord blood beta clonotypes; a weaker similar trend was observed in young adult naive repertoires, while no such trend was observed in memory repertoires. Conclusions relied on cross-sectional statistical analysis, since the same donors could not be followed over many years. Compared with coincidental sharing between unrelated individuals, an excess of low generation-probability sequences was observed among out-of-frame TCR alpha sequences shared between twins. In monozygotic twins, out-of-frame TCR alpha sharing was systematically underestimated by recombination models, although the models agreed with sharing between unrelated individuals. In beta out-of-frame sequences, excess twin sharing was weaker, because having fewer shared sequences lowered the signal-to-noise ratio.

The method was 5' RACE. These reads were obtained on an Illumina HiSeq 2000. Template switching added a universal primer binding site, and the final cDNA carried a unique molecular identifier that allowed TCR cDNA molecules to be counted accurately. First-strand cDNA for TCR alpha and beta chains was synthesized from specific primers in the conserved constant-segment region. To control for contamination, each cDNA library was double barcoded with a SMART-Mk sample barcode plus Illumina barcodes. TruSeq adapter sequences along with Illumina sample barcodes were introduced in two successive PCR steps. The TCR alpha and beta cDNA libraries were sequenced on the Illumina HiSeq platform using custom primers. The published analysis was carried out like this. Unique molecular identifiers were extracted from raw reads with MiGEC, and CDR3 positions were determined with MiXCR. Recombination models were inferred per individual with the repgenHMM and IGoR tools using an EM algorithm. Shared clonotype analysis was performed with the tcR package in R, normalizing sharing by the product of cloneset sizes. To study raw recombination free of thymic and clonal selection effects, out-of-frame nonproductive sequences were analyzed. TCRdb redid the processing of the public reads, applying fastp at Q25 and MiXCR, and retained in-frame beta chains. Merged by CDR3 protein, the rows form single entries marked with the most common genes and DNA. These V and J calls rely on TCRdb rather than the paper's analysis. This sample comprises 1.5 million to 2 million distinct CDR3 sequences, about 31% of them detected only once. The ten largest clones add up to about 0.27% of the sample.

Turning to this clonotype: Its specific antigen is unknown. No much larger clone is present one base from it, and per-base qualities are unavailable.

All donors were healthy Caucasians. This clonotype was obtained from a newborn girl in good health. Sequences were obtained from cord blood.

The CDR3 in this case is CASSQDTGGNQETQYF. The bases read TGCGCCAGCAGCCAAGATACCGGGGGGAATCAAGAGACCCAGTACTTC. The chain couples TRBV4-1 to TRBJ2-5; 7 bases in between match TRBD2. CDR1 MGHRA and CDR2 YSYEKL are derived from the germline V gene. There are 16 amino acids in the CDR3, from cysteine to phenylalanine inclusive. The kept DNA is CDR3 alone, 48 bases in frame from the first base. Trimming accounts for 0 bases at V and 2 bases at J, while the number of junction bases matched to no gene is 6.